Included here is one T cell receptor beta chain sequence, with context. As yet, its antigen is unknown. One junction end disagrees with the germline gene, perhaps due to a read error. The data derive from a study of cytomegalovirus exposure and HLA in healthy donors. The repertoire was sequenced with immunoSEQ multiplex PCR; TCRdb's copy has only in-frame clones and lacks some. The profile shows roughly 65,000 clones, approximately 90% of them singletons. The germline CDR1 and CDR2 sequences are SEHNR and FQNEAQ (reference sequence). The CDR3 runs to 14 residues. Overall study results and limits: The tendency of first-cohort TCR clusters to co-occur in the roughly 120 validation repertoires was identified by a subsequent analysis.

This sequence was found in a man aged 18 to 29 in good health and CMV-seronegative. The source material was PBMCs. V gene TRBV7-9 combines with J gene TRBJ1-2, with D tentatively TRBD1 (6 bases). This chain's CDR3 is CASRKGTTKYGYTF. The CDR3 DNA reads TGTGCCAGCAGGAAAGGGACAACTAAGTATGGCTACACCTTC.